This note documents a single T cell receptor beta chain sequence. Its specificity is not known. These data come from a study of OX40 agonist ivuxolimab in advanced cancers. As for the study in general: Ivuxolimab, an agonist antibody against OX40 (CD134), was given to patients. Study-wide results and caveats: Compared with CD4+, CD8+ T cells on average had more expanded clones. What antigens the expanded peripheral T cells recognized was never established.

The assay was immunoSEQ multiplex PCR, and TCRdb's table has in-frame clones only and misses some. Among nearly 35,000 clones listed, around 92% were seen once. Germline V gives CDR1 MDHEN, CDR2 SYDVKM. V lost 7 bases and J 7 bases, leaving 22 bases between the germline ends. The CDR3 consists of 16 residues. The receptor was isolated from an adult with an advanced solid tumor such as melanoma, head and neck, liver or kidney cancer. This sequence joins TRBV28 and TRBJ2-2; the D gene is possibly TRBD1 (5 bases). The sample here was CD4+ or CD8+ T cells sorted from blood, taken in a trial of the OX40 agonist ivuxolimab. The CDR3 DNA is TGTGCCAGCACCCTGCTAGAAAGGGGCTCAAACGGGGAGCTGTTTTTT. Its protein product is CASTLLERGSNGELFF.